The rows below give T cell receptor beta chains drawn from one sample of a study of T cell changes during pregnancy in multiple sclerosis. TCRdb's table, derived via immunoSEQ multiplex PCR, lists solely in-frame clones and lacks some. The data contain 85,000 to 100,000 clones, more than 85% of them singletons. Material: peripheral blood, obtained in the first trimester of pregnancy. The origin of the receptors is a female donor with multiple sclerosis, enrolled in a pregnancy study. Each CDR3 is given with its conserved first and last residue. The D gene is left open where the match is weak. Clone size is shown for a subset of rows, as once, few, many or a class of expanded clone.

NA | TRBJ2-7 | TRBD2 | TRBV9 | CASSDGVAGPKQYF | TGTGCCAGCAGCGACGGGGTAGCGGGACCTAAGCAGTACTTC
NA | TRBJ2-7 | TRBD1 | TRBV7-3 | CASSMGQGAYEQYF | TGTGCCAGCAGCATGGGACAGGGGGCCTACGAGCAGTACTTC
many | TRBJ1-5 | NA | TRBV2 | CASSEQISNQPQHF | TGTGCCAGCAGTGAACAAATTAGCAATCAGCCCCAGCATTTT
NA | TRBJ2-1 | NA | TRBV5-1 | CASSLPPAGGPSSSYNEQFF | TGCGCCAGCAGCTTGCCGCCCGCCGGAGGACCATCCAGCTCCTACAATGAGCAGTTCTTC
NA | TRBJ1-1 | NA | TRBV5-1 | CASSVSDSLGDTEAFF | TGCGCCAGCAGCGTGTCGGACAGCCTGGGGGACACTGAAGCTTTCTTT
NA | TRBJ2-7 | TRBD2 | TRBV5-1 | CASSLERDLVYEQYF | TGCGCCAGCAGCTTGGAGCGGGACCTCGTGTACGAGCAGTACTTC
NA | TRBJ2-1 | TRBD1 | TRBV5-1 | CASSFGTGDNEQFF | TGCGCCAGCAGCTTTGGGACAGGAGACAATGAGCAGTTCTTC
once | TRBJ2-1 | TRBD1 | TRBV28 | CASSRDRGINEQFF | TGTGCCAGCAGCAGGGACAGGGGGATCAATGAGCAGTTCTTC
NA | TRBJ1-5 | NA | TRBV2 | CASSEGRANNQPQHF | TGTGCCAGCAGTGAAGGCAGGGCGAACAATCAGCCCCAGCATTTT
NA | TRBJ2-1 | TRBD1 | TRBV19 | CASSPRGATGGVFDEQFF | TGTGCCAGTAGCCCCAGGGGTGCCACAGGGGGTGTGTTTGATGAGCAGTTCTTC
NA | TRBJ2-1 | TRBD2 | TRBV4-1 | CASSQGDGRSSYNEQFF | TGCGCCAGCAGCCAAGGCGACGGGAGGTCCTCCTACAATGAGCAGTTCTTC
NA | TRBJ1-2 | NA | TRBV30 | CAWSASGRNYGYTF | TGTGCCTGGAGTGCCTCTGGGAGGAACTATGGCTACACCTTC
NA | TRBJ2-1 | TRBD2 | TRBV2 | CASVGLADYNEQFF | TGTGCCAGCGTGGGACTAGCGGACTACAATGAGCAGTTCTTC
NA | TRBJ1-1 | NA | TRBV9 | CASSATGNTEAFF | TGTGCCAGCAGCGCTACAGGGAACACTGAAGCTTTCTTT
once | TRBJ2-2 | NA | TRBV29-1 | CSVDGHVPGELFF | TGCAGCGTTGACGGACACGTGCCCGGGGAGCTGTTTTTT
NA | TRBJ2-7 | NA | TRBV11-2 | CASSLDYAITYEQYF | TGTGCCAGCAGCTTAGACTACGCAATAACCTACGAGCAGTACTTC
once | TRBJ2-1 | TRBD1 | TRBV19 | CASGQGHEQFF | TGTGCCAGCGGACAGGGGCACGAGCAGTTCTTC